Presented here are 32 T cell receptor beta chains from one specimen sequenced in a study of blood T cell repertoires in COVID-19. Assay: immunoSEQ multiplex PCR; the TCRdb copy retains only in-frame clones and omits some. The sample shows about 46,000 clones, around 83% of them seen only once. Sequencing was performed on peripheral blood. These TCRs come from a woman at least 80 years old with acute or convalescent COVID-19.

CDR3 sequence: CASSPSQGRSNQPQHF. The DNA for the CDR3 is TGTGCCAGTAGCCCATCCCAAGGGAGAAGCAATCAGCCCCAGCATTTT. This chain joins TRBV19 and TRBJ1-5, with D unclear. This CDR3 is 16 amino acids long. Germline CDR1 reads LNHDA; CDR2 reads SQIVND (reference sequence). The germline V and J ends were trimmed by 6 bases and 1 base, with 16 bases remaining between them.

J is TRBJ1-2 and V is TRBV6-2 or TRBV6-3; D perhaps matches TRBD1 (5 bases). Trimming cost V 5 bases and J 3 bases, with 16 bases left between them. CDR1 is MNHEY and CDR2 is SVGEGT in the germline V gene. The CDR3 runs to 15 residues. This CDR3 reads CASSPGGFEDYGYTF. The DNA for the CDR3 is TGTGCCAGCAGTCCCGGGGGATTCGAAGACTATGGCTACACCTTC.

The V and J genes are TRBV25-1 and TRBJ1-3; D might be TRBD1 (6 bases). The V and J ends lost 1 base and 4 bases respectively, with 14 bases between them. CDR1 is MGHDK and CDR2 is SYGVNS in the germline V gene. The CDR3 has 16 amino acids. CDR3 amino acids: CASSESTGYTGNTIYF. The CDR3 DNA reads as TGTGCCAGCAGTGAATCAACAGGGTACACCGGAAACACCATATATTTT.

This chain joins TRBV5-5 and TRBJ1-4; TRBD1 aligns across 9 bases. Germline trimming cut 2 bases from V and 5 bases from J; bases unmatched to any gene: 4. The CDR3 runs 15 residues. CDR1 is SGHKS and CDR2 is YYEKEE in the germline V gene (reference sequence). The CDR3 sequence is CASSFSGQGNEKLFF. Written as DNA, the CDR3 is TGTGCCAGCAGCTTTTCGGGACAGGGAAATGAAAAACTGTTTTTT.

The chain joins TRBV6-5 to TRBJ1-5; TRBD1 is a possible D gene (6 bases). Trimming pared 7 bases from V and 4 bases from J, leaving 14 bases between. The CDR3 sequence is 14 residues long. In germline, CDR1 is MNHEY, CDR2 SVGAGI. The CDR3 bases are TGTGCCAGCACCCGGGGGGGGGCAAATCAGCCCCAGCATTTT. This translates into CASTRGGANQPQHF.

The V call is TRBV25-1, the J call TRBJ2-5; 8 bases line up with TRBD2. Germline V gene sequence: CDR1 MGHDK, CDR2 SYGVNS. The CDR3 covers 15 residues. V lost 1 base and J lost 2; bases outside the gene matches: 3. This chain's CDR3 is CASSEWSGGQETQYF. The DNA for the CDR3 is TGTGCCAGCAGTGAATGGTCGGGGGGGCAAGAGACCCAGTACTTC.

This chain links TRBV18 with TRBJ2-7; tentatively, D is TRBD1 (6 bases). V shed 5 bases and J shed 4 bases, with 15 bases lying between them. This CDR3 is built from 14 residues. Germline lookup yields CDR1 KGHSH and CDR2 LQKENI. The CDR3 sequence: CASSDGPGEYEQYF. CDR3 bases: TGTGCCAGCTCAGACGGTCCAGGGGAATACGAGCAGTACTTC. The full variable domain, with the rest looked up from reference TRBV18 and TRBJ2-7, is NAGVMQNPRHLVRRRGQEARLRCSPMKGHSHVYWYRQLPEEGLKFMVYLQKENIIDESGMPKERFSAEFPKEGPSILRIQQVVRGDSAAYFCASSDGPGEYEQYFGPGTRLTVT.

V is TRBV27 and J is TRBJ1-6, with D unclear. Between the trimmed V and J ends, which lost 5 bases and 7 bases, there was a span of 15 bases. The CDR3 loop spans 15 amino acids. Germline V lookup: CDR1 MNHEY, CDR2 SMNVEV (reference sequence). CDR3 loop: CASSPVGSGNSPLHF. CDR3 sequence (DNA): TGTGCCAGCAGTCCCGTTGGGTCGGGGAATTCACCCCTCCACTTT.

The V gene is TRBV3-1 (or the pseudogene TRBV3-2), the J gene TRBJ2-1; TRBD1 matches at 8 bases. CDR1 and CDR2 from the germline V gene are LGHDT and YNNKEL (reference sequence). The CDR3 has 15 residues. Trimming cost V 4 bases and J 9 bases; bases outside gene matches: 11. CDR3 coding DNA: TGTGCCAGCAGCCCATTTTGGGACAGGCGAAGTGAGCAGTTCTTC. As protein: CASSPFWDRRSEQFF.

CDR3 residues: CASSESGVNTEAFF. The CDR3 bases are TGCGCCAGCAGTGAGTCCGGGGTTAACACTGAAGCTTTCTTT. This chain links TRBV10-1 with TRBJ1-1; D call uncertain. The CDR3 totals 14 residues. Trimming left V 0 bases short and J 2 bases short, with 7 bases between. The germline gives CDR1 WNHNN, CDR2 SYGVQD (reference sequence).

The rearrangement links TRBV2 to TRBJ1-2; no reliable D call. Germline CDR1 SNHLY, CDR2 FYNNEI. CDR3 size: 13 residues. Trimming took 7 bases from V and 1 from J, leaving 10 bases between them. The CDR3 bases are TGTGCCAGCAAAGCAGGCGATAACTATGGCTACACCTTC. This gives the protein CASKAGDNYGYTF.

This clone was counted once. V gene TRBV2 combines with J gene TRBJ1-2, with D tentatively TRBD1 (5 bases). Between the trimmed V and J ends, which lost 6 bases and 2 bases, there was a span of 16 bases. This CDR3 comprises 15 residues. Per the germline V gene, CDR1 is SNHLY and CDR2 is FYNNEI. The CDR3 DNA reads as TGTGCCAGCAGAACTGACCTAGACAGCAACTATGGCTACACCTTC. The encoded protein is CASRTDLDSNYGYTF.

About this clone: A read error may account for a junction end that differs from germline. This chain joins TRBV11-3 and TRBJ2-2; weak D call: TRBD1 (5 bases). The germline V gene has CDR1 SGHNT and CDR2 YENEEA. The CDR3 runs 16 residues. In DNA, the CDR3 is TGTGCCAGCAGTTTAGGTTTAAGGGGTTTCACCGGGGAGCTGTTTTTT. Encoded protein: CASSLGLRGFTGELFF. Based on the CDR3 plus reference TRBV11-3 and TRBJ2-2, the full variable domain is EAGVVQSPRYKIIEKKQPVAFWCNPISGHNTLYWYLQNLGQGPELLIRYENEEAVDDSQLPKDRFSAERLKGVDSTLKIQPAELGDSAVYLCASSLGLRGFTGELFFGEGSRLTVL.

This clone turned up a few times. The chain uses TRBV4-1 and TRBJ1-2, with D perhaps TRBD1 (5 bases). The germline gives CDR1 MGHRA, CDR2 YSYEKL. Trimming took 0 bases from V and 4 from J, leaving 15 bases between them. The CDR3 has 16 amino acids. The DNA for the CDR3 is TGCGCCAGCAGCCAAGATTGGGGCCAGAAGACCTATGGCTACACCTTC. Its translation: CASSQDWGQKTYGYTF.

This chain links TRBV5-1 with TRBJ2-2; TRBD2 matches 8 bases. The CDR3 spans 15 residues. The germline CDR1 and CDR2 sequences are SGHRS and YFSETQ. The V gene end was trimmed by 8 bases and the J gene end by 1 base; junction bases not matched to a gene: 7. CDR3 residues: CASKLAGGNTGELFF. In DNA form, the CDR3 reads TGCGCCAGTAAACTGGCGGGGGGGAACACCGGGGAGCTGTTTTTT.

This chain uses TRBV6-5 with TRBJ2-7; 10 bases are shared with TRBD1. V lost 7 bases and J lost 3; bases outside the gene matches: 9. This CDR3 spans 15 amino acids. Germline CDR1 is MNHEY and CDR2 is SVGAGI. The CDR3 nucleotides read TGTGCCAGCATCGACAGGGGGCGGAGGAACTACGAGCAGTACTTC. It encodes CASIDRGRRNYEQYF.

V gene TRBV2 combines with J gene TRBJ1-2; perhaps TRBD1 as D (6 bases). The V end was cut by 6 bases, the J end by 5 bases, with 13 bases between. Looked up from germline, CDR1 is SNHLY and CDR2 is FYNNEI. The CDR3 consists of 13 residues. The CDR3 here is CASRVDSFYGYTF. In nucleotides, the CDR3 is TGTGCCAGCAGGGTGGACAGCTTTTATGGCTACACCTTC.

V gene TRBV5-1 combines with J gene TRBJ2-5, with D maybe TRBD1 (6 bases). Germline assignment: CDR1 SGHRS and CDR2 YFSETQ. This CDR3 has 15 residues. V gave up 4 bases and J gave up 1 base, with 14 bases separating them. The CDR3 region has the DNA TGCGCCAGCAGCGTGTCCGGGACACTCCAAGAGACCCAGTACTTC. Its protein is CASSVSGTLQETQYF. Looking up the rest from reference TRBV5-1 and TRBJ2-5 gives the full variable domain: KAGVTQTPRYLIKTRGQQVTLSCSPISGHRSVSWYQQTPGQGLQFLFEYFSETQRNKGNFPGRFSGRQFSNSRSEMNVSTLELGDSALYLCASSVSGTLQETQYFGPGTRLLVL.

This chain links TRBV10-1 with TRBJ2-6; D remains unclear. CDR3 length: 15 residues. Trimming removed 6 bases at V and 1 base at J, with 10 bases between. Germline lookup yields CDR1 WNHNN and CDR2 SYGVQD (reference sequence). The CDR3 nucleotides are TGCGCCAGCAGCGATGGCCGATCTGGGGCCAACGTCCTGACTTTC. Translating it yields CASSDGRSGANVLTF.

The chain carries TRBV6-1 and TRBJ2-3; D remains unclear. Germline V CDR1 and CDR2: MNHNS, SASEGT. This CDR3 is built from 14 residues. V was clipped by 3 bases and J by 2 bases, with 9 bases between them. The CDR3 DNA sequence: TGTGCCAGCAGTGACCCAGGTCTCACAGATACGCAGTATTTT. This sequence encodes CASSDPGLTDTQYF.

This chain uses TRBV3-1 (or the pseudogene TRBV3-2) with TRBJ1-1; TRBD1 agrees at 8 bases. Germline V CDR1 and CDR2: LGHDT, YNNKEL (reference sequence). This CDR3 contains 17 residues. Trimming took 2 bases from V and 3 from J; bases not matched to a gene: 11. The CDR3 DNA reads as TGTGCCAGCAGCCAACCCAGGGGGCGAAGTTGGTACACTGAAGCTTTCTTT. It specifies CASSQPRGRSWYTEAFF.

The V gene is TRBV25-1, the J gene TRBJ1-3; a weak D match, TRBD1 (5 bases). Germline V CDR1 and CDR2: MGHDK, SYGVNS. V was cut by 3 bases and J by 0 bases, with 12 bases left in between. This CDR3 contains 16 residues. CDR3 sequence: CASSDPAGPSGNTIYF. Here the CDR3 DNA reads TGTGCCAGCAGTGACCCTGCAGGGCCCTCTGGAAACACCATATATTTT. Based on the CDR3 plus reference TRBV25-1 and TRBJ1-3, the full variable domain is EADIYQTPRYLVIGTGKKITLECSQTMGHDKMYWYQQDPGMELHLIHYSYGVNSTEKGDLSSESTVSRIRTEHFPLTLESARPSHTSQYLCASSDPAGPSGNTIYFGEGSWLTVV.

This clone was detected a few times. The V and J genes are TRBV27 and TRBJ1-2, with 7 bases that match TRBD1. Germline trimming cut 6 bases from V and 1 base from J; bases unmatched to any gene: 8. The CDR3 loop spans 15 amino acids. In germline, CDR1 is MNHEY, CDR2 SMNVEV (reference sequence). CDR3 sequence reads: CASSPTGTDNYGYTF. CDR3 DNA: TGTGCCAGCAGCCCAACCGGGACAGATAACTATGGCTACACCTTC.

This rearrangement joins TRBV7-8 to TRBJ2-5; D not certain. The CDR3 extends over 11 amino acids. CDR1 and CDR2 (germline): SGHVS, FQNEAQ. Trimming removed 3 bases at V and 4 bases at J, with 3 bases between. The CDR3: CASSFGETQYF. The CDR3 DNA follows: TGTGCCAGCAGCTTCGGAGAGACCCAGTACTTC.

The rearrangement uses TRBV5-1 and TRBJ2-1; 9 bases map to TRBD2. The length of the CDR3 is 16 residues. Trimming took 4 bases from V and 4 from J; bases not matched to a gene: 9. CDR1 and CDR2 from the germline V gene are SGHRS and YFSETQ. The CDR3 here is CASSPRLADIYNEQFF. The DNA for the CDR3 is TGCGCCAGCAGCCCCCGACTAGCGGATATTTACAATGAGCAGTTCTTC.

The chain combines TRBV10-3 with TRBJ1-1; the match to TRBD1 covers 8 bases. Germline lookup yields CDR1 ENHRY and CDR2 SYGVKD. The CDR3 covers 14 residues. The junction had 1 base not matched to a gene; V was cut back by 0 bases and J by 4 bases. DNA for the CDR3: TGTGCCATCAGTGAGTCGACAGGGGTCACTGAAGCTTTCTTT. This gives the protein CAISESTGVTEAFF.

The DNA of the CDR3 is TGCGCCAGCAGCTCAGACGGATCGGGTAATGAAAAACTGTTTTTT. It is translated as CASSSDGSGNEKLFF. This chain uses TRBV5-1 with TRBJ1-4; the D is unclear. Germline V lookup: CDR1 SGHRS, CDR2 YFSETQ. The CDR3 extends over 15 amino acids. V lost 3 bases to trimming and J lost 4 bases, with 13 bases between them.

This clone was seen only once. The V gene is TRBV7-2, the J gene TRBJ1-1; perhaps TRBD1 as D (6 bases). The germline V and J ends were trimmed by 3 bases and 4 bases, with 15 bases remaining between them. The germline V gene encodes CDR1 SGHTA and CDR2 FQGNSA. CDR3 length equals 15 residues. The CDR3 DNA is TGTGCCAGCAGCTTTGGGGGCCCTAGGGGCACTGAAGCTTTCTTT. Its protein product is CASSFGGPRGTEAFF.

The J gene is TRBJ1-2, the V gene TRBV3-1 (or the pseudogene TRBV3-2); D call uncertain. The V and J ends lost 0 bases and 3 bases respectively, with 11 bases between them. The CDR3 loop spans 15 amino acids. Germline V gene data show CDR1 as LGHDT and CDR2 as YNNKEL (reference sequence). The CDR3 loop reads CASSQDVTDYYGYTF. CDR3 in DNA: TGTGCCAGCAGCCAAGACGTAACGGACTACTATGGCTACACCTTC.

The chain joins TRBV7-9 to TRBJ1-3; D possibly corresponds to TRBD1 (6 bases). The CDR3 consists of 17 residues. Germline values: CDR1 SEHNR, CDR2 FQNEAQ (reference sequence). The germline V and J ends were trimmed by 5 bases and 0 bases, with 17 bases remaining between them. CDR3 sequence reads: CASSPDRGASSGNTIYF. DNA of the CDR3: TGTGCCAGCAGCCCGGACCGGGGGGCGAGCTCTGGAAACACCATATATTTT.

The chain is built from TRBV7-6 and TRBJ2-3; D might be TRBD1 (5 bases). This CDR3 has 15 amino acids. CDR1 is SGHVS, CDR2 FNYEAQ, per germline. Trimming left V 0 bases short and J 4 bases short, with 11 bases between. Written as DNA, the CDR3 is TGTGCCAGCAGCTTAGCCCAGGGTGGACCAGATACGCAGTATTTT. Protein sequence: CASSLAQGGPDTQYF.

The chain carries TRBV7-8 and TRBJ1-4, with D possibly matching TRBD1 (5 bases). Trimming removed 5 bases from V and 4 bases from J, with 17 bases in between. This CDR3 region has 16 residues. The V gene's germline CDR1 is SGHVS and CDR2 FQNEAQ. The CDR3 is CASSRAGRGSNEKLFF. The CDR3 DNA is TGTGCCAGCAGCCGTGCGGGGCGGGGCAGTAATGAAAAACTGTTTTTT.